Listed below are T cell receptor beta chains from one sample, sequenced in a study of cytomegalovirus exposure and HLA in healthy donors. Assay used: immunoSEQ multiplex PCR; TCRdb lists only in-frame clones, some missing. This sample has roughly 130,000 clones, with roughly 77% found just once. Specimen: PBMCs. The source of these receptors is a female donor in good health and CMV-seronegative. Both conserved end residues are part of each CDR3. Each record gives: V gene, clone size, J gene, D gene, CDR3 DNA, CDR3 protein. D genes are given only for firm matches. Some rows have no size entry. The others give once, few or many, or a class for an expanded clone.

>TRBV10-2|NA|TRBJ1-5|NA
TGCGCCAGCAGTAGACAGCTCAATCAGCCCCAGCATTTT
CASSRQLNQPQHF
>TRBV9|once|TRBJ1-2|NA
TGTGCCAGCAGTACTAGGGCCTATGGCTACACCTTC
CASSTRAYGYTF
>TRBV28|NA|TRBJ2-7|NA
TGTGCCAGCAGTTTGGCGGGGCCAGCCCCCTACGAGCAGTACTTC
CASSLAGPAPYEQYF
>TRBV5-1|once|TRBJ2-6|TRBD1
TGCGCCAGCAGCTTGGCAGGGGGCGAAGGGGCCAACGTCCTGACTTTC
CASSLAGGEGANVLTF
>TRBV4-1|few|TRBJ2-7|NA
TGCGCCAGCAGCCAAGATCCCGGGGGATGGCAGTACTTC
CASSQDPGGWQYF
>TRBV5-1|NA|TRBJ2-3|TRBD2
TGCGCCAGCAGCCCGGGACTAGCGGGGACAGATACGCAGTATTTT
CASSPGLAGTDTQYF
>TRBV10-1|NA|TRBJ2-3|NA
TGCGCCAGCAGTGAGTCGGCCACTATCACAGATACGCAGTATTTT
CASSESATITDTQYF
>TRBV5-8|NA|TRBJ2-7|TRBD1
TGTGCCAGCAGCTACGGACAGGGGGCTGACGAGCAGTACTTC
CASSYGQGADEQYF
>TRBV4-1|NA|TRBJ1-1|TRBD1
TGCGCCAGCAGCCCCTCGACAGGGTTGGAAGCTTTCTTT
CASSPSTGLEAFF
>TRBV5-5|NA|TRBJ1-2|NA
TGTGCCAGCAGCTTGGAGCAGGGGTATGGCTACACCTTC
CASSLEQGYGYTF
>TRBV27|NA|TRBJ2-7|NA
TGTGCCAGCAGGGGGAGGGGGGGAACTCCTATGGGCGAGCAGTACTTC
CASRGRGGTPMGEQYF
>TRBV5-4|NA|TRBJ2-5|TRBD2
TGTGCCAGCAGCTTATCGGCGGGAGGGGTTGAGACCCAGTACTTC
CASSLSAGGVETQYF
>TRBV28|NA|TRBJ1-6|TRBD1
TGTGCCAGCAGTTTCTACAGGGGTGCTGATTCACCCCTCCACTTT
CASSFYRGADSPLHF
>TRBV11-3|once|TRBJ2-1|NA
TGTGCCAGCAGCTTAATGCAGGGTACCTACAATGAGCAGTTCTTC
CASSLMQGTYNEQFF
>TRBV28|NA|TRBJ1-5|TRBD1
TGTGCCAGCAGTGCCAGACAGGGCTATGGTCAGCCCCAGCATTTT
CASSARQGYGQPQHF
>TRBV7-2|NA|TRBJ2-7|NA
TGTGCCAGCAGCTTAAGGTCAGGGTACCCCTACGAGCAGTACTTC
CASSLRSGYPYEQYF
>TRBV7-3|NA|TRBJ2-7|NA
TGTGCCAGCAGCTTAGAGGGCGGCTACGAGCAGTACTTC
CASSLEGGYEQYF
>TRBV27|NA|TRBJ2-7|NA
TGTGCCAGCAGTTCGTCCCTCCCCCCCTACGAGCAGTACTTC
CASSSSLPPYEQYF
>TRBV15|NA|TRBJ2-7|NA
TGTGCCACCAGCAATGCGCACTCCTACGAGCAGTACTTC
CATSNAHSYEQYF
>TRBV4-1|NA|TRBJ1-1|NA
TGCGCCAGCAGCCAAGATCTACTGGAGGATTGGGGGCGAGGTAAGACTGAAGCTTTCTTT
CASSQDLLEDWGRGKTEAFF
>TRBV7-2|NA|TRBJ2-7|TRBD1
TGTGCCAGCAGCTTGACAGGGGGCGCTTCCTACGAGCAGTACTTC
CASSLTGGASYEQYF
>TRBV2|NA|TRBJ2-1|NA
TGTGCCAGCAGTGATCAGCGGATTACCGGCAATGAGCAGTTCTTC
CASSDQRITGNEQFF
>TRBV27|NA|TRBJ1-5|NA
TGTGCCAGCAGTCCATCCGGGGTTGAGGGCGATCAGCCCCAGCATTTT
CASSPSGVEGDQPQHF
>TRBV7-2|NA|TRBJ2-1|TRBD1
TGTGCCAGCAGCTCCACAGGGGGACGCGATGAGCAGTTCTTC
CASSSTGGRDEQFF
>TRBV11-2|NA|TRBJ2-3|NA
TGTGCCAGCAGCTTAGATCGAGGCGTAACAGATACGCAGTATTTT
CASSLDRGVTDTQYF
>TRBV6-5|NA|TRBJ2-3|NA
TGTGCCAGCAGTTCCCGGGGGTGGGTCACAGATACGCAGTATTTT
CASSSRGWVTDTQYF
>TRBV7-9|NA|TRBJ1-5|NA
TGTGCCAGCAGCTTACCAGGGTGGGGTCAGCCCCAGCATTTT
CASSLPGWGQPQHF
>TRBV4-3|NA|TRBJ1-5|NA
TGCGCCAGCAGCCAAGTGCGACAGGTCGGAGATCAGCCCCAGCATTTT
CASSQVRQVGDQPQHF
>TRBV30|NA|TRBJ1-2|TRBD1
TGTGCCTGGAGTAAGGGGGCGCAGAATGGCTACACCTTC
CAWSKGAQNGYTF
>TRBV5-4|NA|TRBJ2-5|NA
TGTGCCAGCAGCGCACCCGGGAGTAGAGAGACCCAGTACTTC
CASSAPGSRETQYF
>TRBV18|few|TRBJ2-7|TRBD2
TGTGCCAGCTCACCCGGGACTAGCGGCTACGAGCAGTACTTC
CASSPGTSGYEQYF
>TRBV7-2|NA|TRBJ2-7|TRBD1
TGTGCCAGCAGCAGGGACAGGGGCTACGAGCAGTACTTC
CASSRDRGYEQYF
>TRBV27|few|TRBJ2-7|NA
TGTGCCAGCGCCCTATCGGGTATCTCCTACGAGCAGTACTTC
CASALSGISYEQYF
>TRBV12-5|NA|TRBJ1-2|NA
TGTGCTAGTGCTAACAGTAACTATGGCTACACCTTC
CASANSNYGYTF
>TRBV5-6|few|TRBJ1-2|NA
TGTGCCAGCAGCTTGGGGGGCAGGCTGGACTATGGCTACACCTTC
CASSLGGRLDYGYTF
>TRBV5-6|once|TRBJ2-5|TRBD2
TGTGCCAGCAGCTTGACTGCGGGAGTGGGAGAGACCCAGTACTTC
CASSLTAGVGETQYF
>TRBV7-9|NA|TRBJ1-2|NA
TGTGCCAGCAGCTTAGGGGCAGGGTACTATGGCTACACCTTC
CASSLGAGYYGYTF
>TRBV27|NA|TRBJ2-7|NA
TGTGCCAGCAGTTTCAGGGTAAACCGCTACGAGCAGTACTTC
CASSFRVNRYEQYF
>TRBV7-2|NA|TRBJ2-1|TRBD1
TGTGCCAGCAGCACAAGGACAGGGGAGAATGAGCAGTTCTTC
CASSTRTGENEQFF
>TRBV14|NA|TRBJ1-1|NA
TGTGCCAGCAGCCCGGGTGCGAACACTGAAGCTTTCTTT
CASSPGANTEAFF
>TRBV5-1|NA|TRBJ2-5|TRBD1
TGCGCCAGCAGCTCATCCGACAGGGGTGGTGAGACCCAGTACTTC
CASSSSDRGGETQYF
>TRBV6-5|NA|TRBJ2-3|TRBD2
TGTGCCAGCAGTTACTCGAGGCTAGCGGGAGTTGATACGCAGTATTTT
CASSYSRLAGVDTQYF
>TRBV21-1|NA|TRBJ2-4|NA
TGTGCCAGCAGCGGAGAACTAGCGGGAGGGAGCCACCCAAACATTCAGTACTTC
CASSGELAGGSHPNIQYF
>TRBV4-3|once|TRBJ1-2|TRBD1
TGCGCCAGCAGCCAAGGATCGGGGAGGGACAGGGGGTATCGCTACACCTTC
CASSQGSGRDRGYRYTF
>TRBV19|NA|TRBJ1-6|NA
TGTGCCAGTAACCCGACAGGAGATTCACCCCTCCACTTT
CASNPTGDSPLHF
>TRBV6-1|NA|TRBJ1-1|NA
TGTGCCAGCAGTGAGAGGCCACGTGAAGCTTTCTTT
CASSERPREAFF
>TRBV28|NA|TRBJ1-2|NA
TGTGCCAGCAGACCCGCGGGAATGGACTATGGCTACACCTTC
CASRPAGMDYGYTF
>TRBV19|NA|TRBJ1-1|TRBD1
TGTGCCAGTAGTCGGGGACAGCAGAACACTGAAGCTTTCTTT
CASSRGQQNTEAFF
>TRBV5-1|NA|TRBJ1-2|NA
TGCGCCAGCAGCTTGGATGAGGTGGAGTTTAGTTATGGCTACACCTTC
CASSLDEVEFSYGYTF
>TRBV5-1|NA|TRBJ2-1|TRBD2
TGCGCCAGCAGCTTGACGCGCGCTAGCGGCTTCTACAATGAGCAGTTCTTC
CASSLTRASGFYNEQFF